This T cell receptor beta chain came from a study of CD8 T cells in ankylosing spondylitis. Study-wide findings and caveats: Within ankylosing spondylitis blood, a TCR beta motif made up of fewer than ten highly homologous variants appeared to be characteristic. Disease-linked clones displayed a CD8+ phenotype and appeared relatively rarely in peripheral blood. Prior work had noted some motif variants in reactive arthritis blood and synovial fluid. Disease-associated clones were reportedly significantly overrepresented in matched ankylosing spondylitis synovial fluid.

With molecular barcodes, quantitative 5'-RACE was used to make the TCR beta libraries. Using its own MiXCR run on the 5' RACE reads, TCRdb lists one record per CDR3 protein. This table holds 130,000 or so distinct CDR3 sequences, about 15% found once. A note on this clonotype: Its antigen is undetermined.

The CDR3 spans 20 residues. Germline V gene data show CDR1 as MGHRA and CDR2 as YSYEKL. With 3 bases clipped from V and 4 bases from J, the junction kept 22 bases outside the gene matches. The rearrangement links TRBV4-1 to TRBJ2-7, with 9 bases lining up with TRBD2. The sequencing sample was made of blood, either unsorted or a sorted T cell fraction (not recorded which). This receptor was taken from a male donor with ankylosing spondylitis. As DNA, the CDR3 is TGCGCCAGCAGCCACCCTGAAGGATATGGCGGGAGGGGATCTTTTTACGAGCAGTACTTC. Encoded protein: CASSHPEGYGGRGSFYEQYF.